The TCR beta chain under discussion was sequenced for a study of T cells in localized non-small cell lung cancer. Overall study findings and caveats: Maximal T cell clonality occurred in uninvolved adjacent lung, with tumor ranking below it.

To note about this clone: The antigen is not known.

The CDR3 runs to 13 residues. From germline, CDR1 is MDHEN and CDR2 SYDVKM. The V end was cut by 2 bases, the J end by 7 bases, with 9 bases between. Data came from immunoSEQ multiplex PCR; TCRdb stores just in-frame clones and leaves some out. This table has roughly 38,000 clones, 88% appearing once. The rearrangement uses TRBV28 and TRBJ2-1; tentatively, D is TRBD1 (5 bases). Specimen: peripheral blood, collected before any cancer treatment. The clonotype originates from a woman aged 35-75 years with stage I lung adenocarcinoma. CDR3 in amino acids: CASSLGARNEQFF. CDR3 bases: TGTGCCAGCAGTTTAGGGGCTCGGAATGAGCAGTTCTTC.